This entry describes one T cell receptor (beta chain). The antigen is unknown. These data originate in a study of blood T cells in healthy people across ages. Study-wide results and caveats: Any changes in expanded clonotypes were possibly confounded, as donor CMV status remained unknown. In these data, TCR beta diversity tracked strongly with naive T cell percentage.

A second roughly 7 to 12 cycle PCR used barcoded and J-beta primers. Sequencing recovered at least 2.5 million CDR3-containing paired-end reads from each sample. TCRdb reanalysed the 5' RACE reads using MiXCR and keeps one entry per CDR3 protein. The sample yields over a million distinct CDR3 sequences, about 40% seen once. The TCR comes from a woman aged 18-29 years in good health. The sample was blood.

The CDR3 reads CASSYPRGANEKLFF. DNA for the CDR3: TGTGCCAGCAGTTATCCGCGGGGGGCTAATGAAAAACTGTTTTTT. The rearrangement joins TRBV28 to TRBJ1-4, with D perhaps matching TRBD1 (5 bases). Germline V gene sequence: CDR1 MDHEN, CDR2 SYDVKM. This CDR3 comprises 15 residues. V was cut by 4 bases and J by 3 bases, with 12 bases left in between.